The text below deals with one TCR beta chain. These data are taken from a study of blood T cell repertoires in COVID-19. Generated by immunoSEQ multiplex PCR, the TCRdb table keeps only in-frame clones and is missing some. The table records around 130,000 clones, 70% to 90% of them present only once. The sample taken for sequencing was peripheral blood. The clonotype originates from a woman between 50 and 59 years old who had recovered from COVID-19.

CDR3 sequence: CASSQSKTPQGCGNQPQHF. The CDR3 DNA reads TGCGCCAGCAGTCAATCTAAAACGCCCCAGGGATGCGGCAATCAGCCCCAGCATTTT. The chain employs TRBV23-1 and TRBJ1-5; D possibly corresponds to TRBD1 (5 bases). TRBV23-1 is flagged as an ORF with uncertain function. The CDR3 length is 19 residues. With 0 bases removed from V and 2 bases from J, the gap between germline ends came to 20 bases.